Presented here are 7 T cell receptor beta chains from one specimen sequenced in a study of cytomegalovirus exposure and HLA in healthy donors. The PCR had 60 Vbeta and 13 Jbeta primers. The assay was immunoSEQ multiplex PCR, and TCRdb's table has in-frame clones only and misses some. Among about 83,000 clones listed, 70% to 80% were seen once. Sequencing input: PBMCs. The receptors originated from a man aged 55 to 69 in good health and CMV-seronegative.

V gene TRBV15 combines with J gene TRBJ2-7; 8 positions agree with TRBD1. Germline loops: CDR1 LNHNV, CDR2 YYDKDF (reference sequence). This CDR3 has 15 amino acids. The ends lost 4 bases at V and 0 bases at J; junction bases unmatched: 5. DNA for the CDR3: TGTGCCACCAGCATTCTTGACAGGGGCTCCTACGAGCAGTACTTC. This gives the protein CATSILDRGSYEQYF.

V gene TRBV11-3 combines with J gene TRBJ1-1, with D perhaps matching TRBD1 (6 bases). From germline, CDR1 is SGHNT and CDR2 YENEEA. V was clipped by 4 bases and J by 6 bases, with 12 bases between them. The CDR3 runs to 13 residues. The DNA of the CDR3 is TGTGCCAGCAGCTCCAACAGGGTCGCTGAAGCTTTCTTT. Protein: CASSSNRVAEAFF.

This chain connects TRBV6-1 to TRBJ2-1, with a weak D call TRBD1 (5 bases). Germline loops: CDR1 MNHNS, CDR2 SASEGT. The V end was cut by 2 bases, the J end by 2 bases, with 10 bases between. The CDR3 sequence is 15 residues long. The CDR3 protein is CASSELQATYNEQFF. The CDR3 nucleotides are TGTGCCAGCAGTGAACTACAGGCTACCTACAATGAGCAGTTCTTC.

CDR3 bases: TGTGCCAGCAGTTGCCCCCCGTCGGGCTACGAGCAGTACTTC. Translation gives CASSCPPSGYEQYF. The chain combines TRBV6-6 with TRBJ2-7; D is unclear. V was clipped by 4 bases and J by 3 bases, with 13 bases between them. This CDR3 has 14 amino acids. In germline, CDR1 is MNHNY, CDR2 SVGAGI (reference sequence).

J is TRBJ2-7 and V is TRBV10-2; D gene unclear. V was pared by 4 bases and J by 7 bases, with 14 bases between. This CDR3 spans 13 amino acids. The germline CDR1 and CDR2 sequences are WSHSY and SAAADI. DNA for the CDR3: TGCGCCAGCAGTGCGGGTGCGTTAGTGGAGCAGTACTTC. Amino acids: CASSAGALVEQYF.

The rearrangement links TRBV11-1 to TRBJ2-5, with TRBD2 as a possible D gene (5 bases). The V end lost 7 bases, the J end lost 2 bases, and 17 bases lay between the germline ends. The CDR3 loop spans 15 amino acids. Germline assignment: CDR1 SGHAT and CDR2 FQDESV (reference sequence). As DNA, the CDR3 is TGTGCCAGCATCCAAGGAGGTAGCGCACAAGAGACCCAGTACTTC. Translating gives CASIQGGSAQETQYF.

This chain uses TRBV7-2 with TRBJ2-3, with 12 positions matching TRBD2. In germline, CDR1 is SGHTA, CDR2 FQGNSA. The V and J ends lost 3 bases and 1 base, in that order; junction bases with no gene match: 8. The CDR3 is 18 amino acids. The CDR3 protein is CASSLGKRLAGGTDTQYF. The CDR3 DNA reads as TGTGCCAGCAGCTTGGGGAAAAGACTAGCGGGGGGCACAGATACGCAGTATTTT.